The rows below give T cell receptor beta chains drawn from one sample of a study of T cell responses to AZD1222 COVID-19 vaccine. Assay: immunoSEQ multiplex PCR; the TCRdb copy retains only in-frame clones and omits some. The table shows about 50,000 clones, with approximately 80% occurring only once. The source material was peripheral blood, sampled 28 days after the second AZD1222 dose. These TCRs come from an adult who received the AZD1222 COVID-19 vaccine. CDR3s include the opening cysteine and the closing phenylalanine or tryptophan. Each record gives: J gene, clone size, V gene, D gene, CDR3 length, CDR3 protein, CDR3 DNA. D genes are given only for firm matches. Clone size appears in some rows only: once, few, many, or a class for an expanded clone.

J gene: TRBJ2-1; clone size: NA; V gene: TRBV7-8; D gene: TRBD2; CDR3 length: 15; CDR3 protein: CASSPSGRVYNEQFF; CDR3 DNA: TGTGCCAGCAGCCCTAGCGGGAGAGTTTACAATGAGCAGTTCTTC
J gene: TRBJ1-6; clone size: NA; V gene: TRBV21-1; D gene: NA; CDR3 length: 17; CDR3 protein: CASSKDSEGSYNSPLHF; CDR3 DNA: TGTGCCAGCAGCAAAGATTCGGAGGGCTCCTATAATTCACCCCTCCACTTT
J gene: TRBJ1-4; clone size: NA; V gene: TRBV20-1; D gene: NA; CDR3 length: 11; CDR3 protein: CSAKSGEKLFF; CDR3 DNA: TGCAGTGCCAAGTCAGGCGAAAAACTGTTTTTT
J gene: TRBJ1-5; clone size: NA; V gene: TRBV6-2/TRBV6-3; D gene: NA; CDR3 length: 13; CDR3 protein: CASSDSLRQPQHF; CDR3 DNA: TGTGCCAGCAGTGACAGCCTCCGGCAGCCCCAGCATTTT
J gene: TRBJ2-3; clone size: NA; V gene: TRBV7-2; D gene: NA; CDR3 length: 12; CDR3 protein: CASSLTEDTQYF; CDR3 DNA: TGTGCCAGCAGCCTCACCGAGGATACGCAGTATTTT
J gene: TRBJ1-1; clone size: NA; V gene: TRBV18; D gene: TRBD1; CDR3 length: 15; CDR3 protein: CASSPRRGLVSEAFF; CDR3 DNA: TGTGCCAGCTCACCACGAAGGGGGCTTGTATCTGAAGCTTTCTTT
J gene: TRBJ1-6; clone size: NA; V gene: TRBV19; D gene: TRBD1; CDR3 length: 15; CDR3 protein: CASSSRQGESSPLHF; CDR3 DNA: TGTGCCAGTAGTTCCCGACAGGGGGAAAGTTCACCCCTCCACTTT
J gene: TRBJ1-2; clone size: many; V gene: TRBV28; D gene: NA; CDR3 length: 15; CDR3 protein: CASSVDLLTDYGYTF; CDR3 DNA: TGTGCCAGCAGTGTGGACCTCCTTACCGACTATGGCTACACCTTC
J gene: TRBJ2-5; clone size: NA; V gene: TRBV5-1; D gene: NA; CDR3 length: 16; CDR3 protein: CASSLAGSGGQETQYF; CDR3 DNA: TGCGCCAGCAGCTTGGCCGGCTCCGGAGGCCAAGAGACCCAGTACTTC
J gene: TRBJ2-2; clone size: NA; V gene: TRBV2; D gene: NA; CDR3 length: 16; CDR3 protein: CASSWRGGTNTGELFF; CDR3 DNA: TGTGCCAGCAGTTGGCGGGGCGGGACAAACACCGGGGAGCTGTTTTTT
J gene: TRBJ1-4; clone size: NA; V gene: TRBV7-6; D gene: NA; CDR3 length: 12; CDR3 protein: CASGGRGEKLFF; CDR3 DNA: TGTGCCAGCGGGGGGAGGGGCGAAAAACTGTTTTTT
J gene: TRBJ2-5; clone size: once; V gene: TRBV28; D gene: TRBD1; CDR3 length: 20; CDR3 protein: CASRDRRPKGSLPNSETQYF; CDR3 DNA: TGTGCCAGCCGGGACAGGAGACCAAAGGGGTCGTTACCCAATTCGGAGACCCAGTACTTC
J gene: TRBJ2-1; clone size: few; V gene: TRBV9; D gene: TRBD2; CDR3 length: 15; CDR3 protein: CASSGGLAGSGGQFF; CDR3 DNA: TGTGCCAGCAGCGGAGGACTAGCGGGAAGTGGCGGGCAGTTCTTC
J gene: TRBJ1-1; clone size: NA; V gene: TRBV30; D gene: TRBD1; CDR3 length: 15; CDR3 protein: CAWSVKTGTSAGAFF; CDR3 DNA: TGTGCCTGGAGTGTAAAGACAGGGACATCCGCTGGAGCTTTCTTT
J gene: TRBJ2-1; clone size: NA; V gene: TRBV5-1; D gene: NA; CDR3 length: 16; CDR3 protein: CASSLGWGERYNEQFF; CDR3 DNA: TGCGCCAGCAGCTTGGGTTGGGGGGAAAGATACAATGAGCAGTTCTTC
J gene: TRBJ1-5; clone size: once; V gene: TRBV4-1; D gene: NA; CDR3 length: 15; CDR3 protein: CASSHPPYVAEPQHF; CDR3 DNA: TGCGCCAGCAGCCACCCCCCATACGTGGCCGAGCCCCAGCATTTT
J gene: TRBJ2-7; clone size: NA; V gene: TRBV15; D gene: TRBD1; CDR3 length: 16; CDR3 protein: CATSRDFGTGGTEQYF; CDR3 DNA: TGTGCCACCAGCAGAGATTTCGGGACAGGGGGGACCGAGCAGTACTTC
J gene: TRBJ1-5; clone size: NA; V gene: TRBV4-1; D gene: NA; CDR3 length: 14; CDR3 protein: CASSQDPGAQPQHF; CDR3 DNA: TGCGCCAGCAGCCAAGATCCAGGTGCGCAGCCCCAGCATTTT
J gene: TRBJ2-3; clone size: NA; V gene: TRBV27; D gene: TRBD2; CDR3 length: 14; CDR3 protein: CASSFWTSRDTQYF; CDR3 DNA: TGTGCCAGCAGTTTTTGGACTAGCAGAGATACGCAGTATTTT
J gene: TRBJ2-1; clone size: NA; V gene: TRBV27; D gene: NA; CDR3 length: 16; CDR3 protein: CASTTLLASSVNEQFF; CDR3 DNA: TGTGCCAGCACCACCCTCCTAGCGTCATCAGTCAATGAGCAGTTCTTC
J gene: TRBJ2-7; clone size: NA; V gene: TRBV7-8; D gene: NA; CDR3 length: 13; CDR3 protein: CASSRQTSYEQYF; CDR3 DNA: TGTGCCAGCAGTCGACAGACGAGCTACGAGCAGTACTTC
J gene: TRBJ1-1; clone size: NA; V gene: TRBV6-5; D gene: TRBD1; CDR3 length: 14; CDR3 protein: CASSLGQGNTEAFF; CDR3 DNA: TGTGCCAGCAGTTTGGGACAGGGAAACACTGAAGCTTTCTTT
J gene: TRBJ2-2; clone size: NA; V gene: TRBV3-1/TRBV3-2; D gene: TRBD1; CDR3 length: 16; CDR3 protein: CASSHRGQGNTGELFF; CDR3 DNA: TGTGCCAGCAGCCATCGCGGACAGGGGAACACCGGGGAGCTGTTTTTT
J gene: TRBJ2-1; clone size: NA; V gene: TRBV25-1; D gene: TRBD2; CDR3 length: 16; CDR3 protein: CASSEFRTSGGNEQFF; CDR3 DNA: TGTGCCAGCAGTGAATTTAGGACTAGCGGGGGCAATGAGCAGTTCTTC
J gene: TRBJ1-2; clone size: NA; V gene: TRBV3-1/TRBV3-2; D gene: TRBD1; CDR3 length: 17; CDR3 protein: CASSKSGTVNSNYGYTF; CDR3 DNA: TGTGCCAGCAGCAAGTCTGGGACAGTCAATTCTAACTATGGCTACACCTTC
J gene: TRBJ1-6; clone size: NA; V gene: TRBV18; D gene: TRBD1; CDR3 length: 16; CDR3 protein: CASSPPGTGVDSPLHF; CDR3 DNA: TGTGCCAGCTCACCACCGGGGACAGGGGTCGACTCACCCCTCCACTTT
J gene: TRBJ1-2; clone size: NA; V gene: TRBV3-1/TRBV3-2; D gene: NA; CDR3 length: 15; CDR3 protein: CASSQDAAGAYGYTF; CDR3 DNA: TGTGCCAGCAGCCAAGACGCTGCCGGGGCCTATGGCTACACCTTC
J gene: TRBJ2-1; clone size: NA; V gene: TRBV11-2; D gene: TRBD1; CDR3 length: 15; CDR3 protein: CASSLAGTGYNEQFF; CDR3 DNA: TGTGCCAGCAGCTTAGCGGGGACAGGTTACAATGAGCAGTTCTTC
J gene: TRBJ2-1; clone size: NA; V gene: TRBV29-1; D gene: NA; CDR3 length: 14; CDR3 protein: CSVPAGDRYNEQFF; CDR3 DNA: TGCAGCGTCCCTGCAGGAGACCGCTACAATGAGCAGTTCTTC
J gene: TRBJ1-1; clone size: NA; V gene: TRBV6-6; D gene: NA; CDR3 length: 14; CDR3 protein: CASTGRVAGTEAFF; CDR3 DNA: TGTGCCAGCACAGGCAGGGTGGCAGGCACTGAAGCTTTCTTT
J gene: TRBJ2-1; clone size: NA; V gene: TRBV5-1; D gene: NA; CDR3 length: 16; CDR3 protein: CASSLDPGTSYNEQFF; CDR3 DNA: TGCGCCAGCAGCTTGGATCCCGGGACCTCCTACAATGAGCAGTTCTTC
J gene: TRBJ1-5; clone size: NA; V gene: TRBV19; D gene: TRBD1; CDR3 length: 16; CDR3 protein: CASSIVQGKSNQPQHF; CDR3 DNA: TGTGCCAGTAGTATAGTACAGGGGAAGAGCAATCAGCCCCAGCATTTT
J gene: TRBJ2-3; clone size: few; V gene: TRBV24-1; D gene: TRBD2; CDR3 length: 19; CDR3 protein: CATSDYTSGGPSAAATQYF; CDR3 DNA: TGTGCCACCAGTGACTACACTAGCGGGGGGCCCTCAGCCGCGGCTACGCAGTATTTT